The 9 T cell receptor beta chains listed next were all sequenced from one sample in a study of blood T cells in healthy people across ages. Together with a sample-barcoded 5' primer, a J-beta primer mix was included in a second PCR lasting roughly 6 to 12 cycles. TCRdb recomputed calls from the 5' RACE reads with MiXCR, one row per CDR3 protein. Among around 1.7 million distinct CDR3 sequences, under 30% were seen once, and the ten largest hold 6.5% to 8.5%. The sample taken for sequencing was blood. Receptor source: a woman in her thirties in good health.

There are many counts of this clonotype. The chain employs TRBV7-2 and TRBJ1-2; 8 positions agree with TRBD1. This CDR3 is 13 amino acids long. With V trimmed by 5 bases and J by 8 bases, 7 bases remained unmatched. Germline CDR1 SGHTA, CDR2 FQGNSA. CDR3 sequence (DNA): TGTGCCAGCAGCCAACGGACAGGGAGCGGCTACACCTTC. Protein product: CASSQRTGSGYTF.

Turning to this clonotype: Given a much more abundant clone one base away, this may be a read error. This chain joins TRBV20-1 and TRBJ2-4; maybe TRBD2 (5 bases). The V and J ends lost 6 bases and 13 bases respectively, with 22 bases between them. This CDR3 is 13 amino acids long. CDR1 is DFQATT, CDR2 SNEGSKA, per germline (reference sequence). Here the CDR3 reads CSAPVSGVGEQYF. CDR3 DNA: TGCAGTGCCCCCGTATCTGGAGTCGGGGAGCAGTACTTC.

The chain carries TRBV5-1 and TRBJ2-1; 7 positions agree with TRBD1. With V trimmed by 1 base and J by 0 bases, 7 bases remained unmatched. The CDR3 consists of 17 residues. The germline V gene has CDR1 SGHRS and CDR2 YFSETQ. CDR3 sequence (DNA): TGCGCCAGCAGCTTGACCGGACAGGCTACCTCCTACAATGAGCAGTTCTTC. Translated, it gives CASSLTGQATSYNEQFF.

This clonotype was seen more than once but under ten times. Relative to the germline gene, one junction end is altered; a read error may explain this. The chain is built from TRBV5-1 and TRBJ2-1, with no clear D. The germline V gene has CDR1 SGHRS and CDR2 YFSETQ. The CDR3 covers 12 residues. CDR3 DNA sequence: TGCACCAGCAGCTTCAACGTTAATGAGCAGTTCTTC. Protein: CTSSFNVNEQFF.

The genes are TRBV15 and TRBJ1-4; maybe TRBD1 (5 bases). Germline CDR1 reads LNHNV; CDR2 reads YYDKDF (reference sequence). V lost 8 bases and J lost 2, with 12 bases in between. The CDR3 is 14 residues long. CDR3 DNA sequence: TGTGCCACCTCGGTGGGGCTTACTAATGAAAAACTGTTTTTT. This translates into CATSVGLTNEKLFF.

This clonotype was detected a few times. The rearrangement joins TRBV7-2 to TRBJ2-1; a weak D match, TRBD2 (6 bases). The CDR3 has 15 amino acids. Germline V lookup: CDR1 SGHTA, CDR2 FQGNSA. Trimming took off 3 bases at V and 3 bases at J, with 12 bases between the two ends. CDR3 protein: CASSFTTRFYNEQFF. CDR3 sequence (DNA): TGTGCCAGCAGCTTCACGACTAGATTCTACAATGAGCAGTTCTTC. The variable domain in full, completed from reference TRBV7-2 and TRBJ2-1, reads GAGVSQSPSNKVTEKGKDVELRCDPISGHTALYWYRQSLGQGLEFLIYFQGNSAPDKSGLPSDRFSAERTGGSVSTLTIQRTQQEDSAVYLCASSFTTRFYNEQFFGPGTRLTVL.

The chain links TRBV5-5 to TRBJ2-1; 11 nucleotides match TRBD2. This CDR3 has 15 amino acids. Germline V lookup: CDR1 SGHKS, CDR2 YYEKEE (reference sequence). Losses at the gene ends were 4 bases for V and 9 bases for J; bases not matched to a gene: 9. The CDR3 sequence is CASSQRLAGFTEQFF. The CDR3 nucleotides read TGTGCCAGCAGCCAGAGACTAGCGGGGTTTACTGAGCAGTTCTTC.

The chain is built from TRBV7-9 and TRBJ2-1, with D possibly TRBD1 on 6 matching bases. V shed 5 bases and J shed 8 bases, with 16 bases lying between them. The V gene's germline CDR1 is SEHNR and CDR2 FQNEAQ (reference sequence). This CDR3 region has 14 residues. The CDR3 sequence is CASSPPRQVHEQFF. CDR3 sequence (DNA): TGTGCCAGCAGCCCTCCGAGACAGGTCCATGAGCAGTTCTTC.

Many counts were recorded for this clonotype. This chain connects TRBV20-1 to TRBJ2-1; TRBD2 matches 8 bases. The ends lost 6 bases at V and 10 bases at J; junction bases unmatched: 11. CDR3 length equals 13 residues. CDR1 is DFQATT and CDR2 is SNEGSKA in the germline V gene (reference sequence). The CDR3 sequence: CSAPYGTRAEQFF. In DNA form, the CDR3 reads TGCAGTGCCCCATACGGGACTAGGGCCGAGCAGTTCTTC.